The next 32 T cell receptor beta chains were all read from a single sample in a study of T cell responses to AZD1222 COVID-19 vaccine. Only in-frame clones appear in the TCRdb table, and some are missing; sequencing was by immunoSEQ multiplex PCR. This sample has about 99,000 clones, with more than 85% found just once. The sequences come from peripheral blood, collected 28 days after the second AZD1222 dose. Every receptor here comes from an adult who received the AZD1222 COVID-19 vaccine.

The J gene is TRBJ1-1, the V gene TRBV27, with D possibly being TRBD1 (5 bases). Trimming cost V 3 bases and J 8 bases, with 16 bases left between them. There are 14 residues in the CDR3. In germline, CDR1 is MNHEY, CDR2 SMNVEV (reference sequence). CDR3 nucleotides: TGTGCCAGCAGTTTGGGACCCCGGGGGTCAGAAGCTTTCTTT. Amino acid sequence: CASSLGPRGSEAFF.

V usage is TRBV6-5 and J usage is TRBJ2-7, with D tentatively TRBD2 (6 bases). Germline CDR1 MNHEY, CDR2 SVGAGI. V was trimmed by 6 bases and J by 7 bases, leaving 13 bases between them. The CDR3 has 12 amino acids. The CDR3 nucleotides are TGTGCCAGCAGCCGGGACTTCCCTGAGCAGTACTTC. Translation: CASSRDFPEQYF.

V is TRBV3-1 (or the pseudogene TRBV3-2) and J is TRBJ2-3; D possibly uses TRBD1 or TRBD2 (5 bases each). CDR1 is LGHDT, CDR2 YNNKEL, per germline (reference sequence). The CDR3 extends over 17 amino acids. Trimming took 1 base from V and 4 from J, leaving 18 bases between them. The CDR3 DNA reads as TGTGCCAGCAGCCAAGTCCTAGCCCTCGGGGCGGCAGATACGCAGTATTTT. Translation gives CASSQVLALGAADTQYF.

The rearrangement joins TRBV29-1 to TRBJ1-5; unclear D gene. Germline CDR1 SQVTM, CDR2 ANQGSEA. This CDR3 contains 12 residues. V was trimmed by 6 bases and J by 0 bases, leaving 6 bases between them. CDR3 nucleotide sequence: TGCAGCGTGGCCACTAGCAATCAGCCCCAGCATTTT. This gives the protein CSVATSNQPQHF.

This clone was observed a single time. This CDR3 is also generated by other DNA sequences in the sample. The CDR3, as DNA: TGTGCCAGCAGCTCCGGGACAGTAGGAAACACCATATATTTT. Protein sequence: CASSSGTVGNTIYF. The chain links TRBV28 to TRBJ1-3; 7 nucleotides align to TRBD1. With 6 bases clipped from V and 4 bases from J, the junction kept 6 bases outside the gene matches. The CDR3 length is 14 residues. Germline V gives CDR1 MDHEN, CDR2 SYDVKM. Complete variable domain (other parts from reference TRBV28 and TRBJ1-3): DVKVTQSSRYLVKRTGEKVFLECVQDMDHENMFWYRQDPGLGLRLIYFSYDVKMKEKGDIPEGYSVSREKKERFSLILESASTNQTSMYLCASSSGTVGNTIYFGEGSWLTVV.

The DNA of the CDR3 is TGTGCCAGCAGTTCAGGGACATTCTACTACGAGCAGTACTTC. Protein product: CASSSGTFYYEQYF. The V call is TRBV28, the J call TRBJ2-7; maybe TRBD1 (6 bases). The CDR3 totals 14 residues. Germline CDR1 is MDHEN and CDR2 is SYDVKM. V was clipped by 4 bases and J by 3 bases, with 13 bases between them.

The V call is TRBV20-1, the J call TRBJ2-2; TRBD1 is a possible D gene (6 bases). The CDR3 totals 14 residues. Germline V gene lookup returns CDR1 DFQATT and CDR2 SNEGSKA (reference sequence). Trimming took off 3 bases at V and 1 base at J, with 9 bases between the two ends. CDR3 loop: CSASQGLNTGELFF. The DNA of the CDR3 is TGCAGTGCTAGTCAGGGGCTGAACACCGGGGAGCTGTTTTTT.

The chain couples TRBV5-4 to TRBJ2-2; maybe TRBD1 (6 bases). V was pared by 6 bases and J by 6 bases, with 15 bases between. Germline CDR1 is SGHNT and CDR2 is YYREEE (reference sequence). The CDR3 contains 14 residues. Here the CDR3 reads CASMLAGEAGELFF. The DNA of the CDR3 is TGTGCCAGCATGTTGGCAGGGGAAGCCGGGGAGCTGTTTTTT.

The chain has TRBV5-4 and TRBJ2-3, with 11 bases identical to TRBD2. This CDR3 comprises 15 residues. The V gene's germline CDR1 is SGHNT and CDR2 YYREEE (reference sequence). V shed 4 bases and J 6 bases; nucleotides not matched to a gene: 7. This CDR3 reads CASSDTSGRGDTQYF. CDR3 in DNA: TGTGCCAGCAGCGATACTAGCGGGAGAGGCGATACGCAGTATTTT.

V gene TRBV24-1 combines with J gene TRBJ1-4; 8 nucleotides match TRBD1. The J segment lost 5 bases and the V segment lost 7 bases, leaving 5 bases of the junction unmatched. This CDR3 has 14 residues. Looked up from germline, CDR1 is KGHDR and CDR2 is SFDVKD. The CDR3: CATSGQGRNEKLFF. CDR3 nucleotides: TGTGCCACCAGCGGACAGGGTCGGAATGAAAAACTGTTTTTT.

V and J are TRBV5-1 and TRBJ2-7, with a possible D match to TRBD2 (5 bases). The CDR3 is 14 amino acids. Germline V gene lookup returns CDR1 SGHRS and CDR2 YFSETQ. V shed 4 bases and J shed 4 bases, with 15 bases lying between them. The CDR3 sequence: CASSPRGTGYEQYF. The CDR3 coding sequence is TGCGCCAGCAGCCCACGGGGAACGGGATACGAGCAGTACTTC.

The V call is TRBV19, the J call TRBJ1-5, with D possibly matching TRBD1 (6 bases). Germline CDR1 reads LNHDA; CDR2 reads SQIVND (reference sequence). The length of the CDR3 is 15 residues. V was clipped by 8 bases and J by 0 bases, with 14 bases between them. The CDR3 DNA reads TGTGCCAGTGGGGAAAGGACAGTTAGCAATCAGCCCCAGCATTTT. Amino acid sequence: CASGERTVSNQPQHF. The whole variable domain, remainder taken from reference TRBV19 and TRBJ1-5, is DGGITQSPKYLFRKEGQNVTLSCEQNLNHDAMYWYRQDPGQGLRLIYYSQIVNDFQKGDIAEGYSVSREKKESFPLTVTSAQKNPTAFYLCASGERTVSNQPQHFGDGTRLSIL.

This sequence joins TRBV3-1 (or the pseudogene TRBV3-2) and TRBJ1-6; TRBD1 aligns across 9 bases. The germline V gene has CDR1 LGHDT and CDR2 YNNKEL (reference sequence). The CDR3 sequence is 15 residues long. The junction had 2 bases not matched to a gene; V was cut back by 3 bases and J by 5 bases. CDR3 loop: CASSQGDRDNSPLHF. In DNA form, the CDR3 reads TGTGCCAGCAGCCAGGGGGACAGGGATAATTCACCCCTCCACTTT.

The gene calls are TRBV2 and TRBJ2-7, with 7 bases that match TRBD1. The CDR3 has 13 residues. The V and J ends lost 5 bases and 3 bases, in that order; junction bases with no gene match: 4. In germline, CDR1 is SNHLY, CDR2 FYNNEI. DNA for the CDR3: TGTGCCAGCAGTTACGACAGGGACTACGAGCAGTACTTC. Translating gives CASSYDRDYEQYF.

The chain recombines TRBV19 with TRBJ2-2, with 8 bases matching TRBD1. Germline lookup yields CDR1 LNHDA and CDR2 SQIVND (reference sequence). The CDR3 covers 15 residues. The V gene end was trimmed by 3 bases and the J gene end by 4 bases; junction bases not matched to a gene: 4. CDR3 bases: TGTGCCAGTAGTATCGGACAGGGCAGCACCGGGGAGCTGTTTTTT. Translation gives CASSIGQGSTGELFF.

The V call is TRBV4-1, the J call TRBJ1-4; D perhaps matches TRBD1 (6 bases). Germline CDR1 is MGHRA and CDR2 is YSYEKL. Trimming left V 2 bases short and J 4 bases short, with 14 bases between. The CDR3 is 16 amino acids. CDR3 sequence: CASSQPRGGVNEKLFF. In DNA form, the CDR3 reads TGCGCCAGCAGCCAACCTCGGGGGGGCGTTAATGAAAAACTGTTTTTT.

The chain employs TRBV7-9 and TRBJ1-5; possibly TRBD1 for D (6 bases). Germline loops: CDR1 SEHNR, CDR2 FQNEAQ (reference sequence). There are 19 residues in the CDR3. V was trimmed by 3 bases and J by 0 bases, leaving 21 bases between them. The CDR3 sequence is CASSFPPPGQSISNQPQHF. DNA of the CDR3: TGTGCCAGCAGCTTTCCCCCCCCCGGACAGTCTATTAGCAATCAGCCCCAGCATTTT.

CDR3 in DNA: TGTGCCAGCAGCTTAGGCCCTGTGGCAGAGAGCTCCTACGAGCAGTACTTC. Translation gives CASSLGPVAESSYEQYF. The V gene is TRBV13, the J gene TRBJ2-7; no clear D gene. The CDR3 totals 17 residues. V shed 0 bases and J shed 0 bases, with 15 bases lying between them. Germline CDR1 reads PRHDT; CDR2 reads FYEKMQ (reference sequence).

The chain joins TRBV2 to TRBJ1-1, with unresolved D. From germline, CDR1 is SNHLY and CDR2 FYNNEI. The CDR3 contains 14 residues. V dropped 0 bases and J dropped 7 bases, with 12 bases sitting between them. As DNA, the CDR3 is TGTGCCAGCAGTGAAGCGGTTAGGGTTGGTGAAGCTTTCTTT. It translates to CASSEAVRVGEAFF.

This clone came up a few times. The rearrangement joins TRBV10-3 to TRBJ1-4; the D gene is possibly TRBD1 (6 bases). The germline CDR1 and CDR2 sequences are ENHRY and SYGVKD. The V end lost 3 bases, the J end lost 10 bases, and 15 bases lay between the germline ends. This CDR3 is built from 14 residues. CDR3 sequence reads: CAISEPRGGGKLFF. The DNA of the CDR3 is TGTGCCATCAGTGAACCCAGAGGGGGGGGAAAACTGTTTTTT.

The gene calls are TRBV2 and TRBJ2-1; 7 bases are a match to TRBD1. Trimming cost V 8 bases and J 0 bases; bases outside gene matches: 7. Germline V gene sequence: CDR1 SNHLY, CDR2 FYNNEI. The CDR3 spans 15 residues. The CDR3 nucleotides are TGTGCCAGCTCCGGGACAGCAAGCTCCTACAATGAGCAGTTCTTC. Its translation: CASSGTASSYNEQFF.

This sequence joins TRBV6-5 and TRBJ1-4; D possibly corresponds to TRBD1 (5 bases). The germline V and J ends were trimmed by 2 bases and 10 bases, with 11 bases remaining between them. Germline V CDR1 and CDR2: MNHEY, SVGAGI. The CDR3 loop spans 13 amino acids. The CDR3 coding sequence is TGTGCCAGCAGTTACGCGGGGGGGGGAAAACTGTTTTTT. Translating gives CASSYAGGGKLFF.

The rearrangement uses TRBV5-8 and TRBJ1-5, with TRBD1 matching over 7 bases. Per germline, CDR1 SGHTS and CDR2 YDEGEE. CDR3 size: 15 residues. V lost 4 bases, J lost 2 bases, and 6 bases stayed unmatched. CDR3 protein: CASSTGQKGNQPQHF. CDR3 DNA: TGTGCCAGCAGCACGGGACAGAAGGGCAATCAGCCCCAGCATTTT.

V is TRBV7-2 and J is TRBJ2-5; TRBD2 aligns across 8 bases. V dropped 6 bases and J dropped 2; count of bases not matched to a gene: 8. The germline V gene has CDR1 SGHTA and CDR2 FQGNSA. This CDR3 is built from 15 residues. The CDR3 region has the DNA TGTGCCAGCAGTCTTCTAGCGGGCCTGCAAGAGACCCAGTACTTC. Encoded protein: CASSLLAGLQETQYF.

DNA of the CDR3: TGTGCCAGCAGCCGCAGGGGGCAGCGGACTAATGAAAAACTGTTTTTT. This codes for CASSRRGQRTNEKLFF. The rearrangement uses TRBV9 and TRBJ1-4; 8 bases agree with TRBD1. This CDR3 region has 16 residues. Germline V gene sequence: CDR1 SGDLS, CDR2 YYNGEE. The V and J ends lost 4 bases and 2 bases, in that order; junction bases with no gene match: 7.

The chain combines TRBV27 with TRBJ1-5, with a weak D call TRBD1 (5 bases). V shed 8 bases and J shed 1 base, with 12 bases lying between them. Germline lookup yields CDR1 MNHEY and CDR2 SMNVEV (reference sequence). The CDR3 is made up of 14 amino acids. The CDR3 coding sequence is TGTGCCAGCGGGGGACTATTGAGCAATCAGCCCCAGCATTTT. Amino acids: CASGGLLSNQPQHF.

The chain combines TRBV28 with TRBJ2-4; 9 nucleotides align to TRBD2. Trimming took 6 bases from V and 6 from J; bases not matched to a gene: 9. Germline V gene data show CDR1 as MDHEN and CDR2 as SYDVKM. This CDR3 has 15 amino acids. The CDR3 region has the DNA TGTGCCAGCAGCGACCAGACTAGCGGAGGAAACATTCAGTACTTC. This encodes CASSDQTSGGNIQYF. Full variable domain (rest looked up from reference TRBV28 and TRBJ2-4): DVKVTQSSRYLVKRTGEKVFLECVQDMDHENMFWYRQDPGLGLRLIYFSYDVKMKEKGDIPEGYSVSREKKERFSLILESASTNQTSMYLCASSDQTSGGNIQYFGAGTRLSVL.

This chain connects TRBV7-9 to TRBJ2-2, with D unresolved. Germline CDR1 is SEHNR and CDR2 is FQNEAQ (reference sequence). With 5 bases removed from V and 7 bases from J, the gap between germline ends came to 14 bases. This CDR3 contains 14 residues. This chain's CDR3 is CASSLTRVGGELFF. CDR3 sequence (DNA): TGTGCCAGCAGCCTAACCCGGGTTGGCGGGGAGCTGTTTTTT.

V usage is TRBV3-1 (or the pseudogene TRBV3-2) and J usage is TRBJ2-4; the D call may be TRBD1 or TRBD2 (5 bases each). V shed 4 bases and J shed 1 base, with 23 bases lying between them. CDR3 length equals 19 residues. Per germline, CDR1 LGHDT and CDR2 YNNKEL (reference sequence). CDR3 loop: CASSPRLEFRDPAKNIQYF. The CDR3 DNA follows: TGTGCCAGCAGCCCGCGCTTGGAATTCCGGGACCCCGCCAAAAACATTCAGTACTTC.

V gene TRBV12-3 or TRBV12-4 combines with J gene TRBJ1-4; D uncertain. Trimming took off 3 bases at V and 8 bases at J, with 10 bases between the two ends. The CDR3 runs 13 residues. The chain's CDR3 is CASSFGSGEKLFF. CDR3 DNA sequence: TGTGCCAGCAGTTTCGGATCTGGGGAAAAACTGTTTTTT.

The rearrangement links TRBV7-9 to TRBJ2-1; D unclear. The CDR3 covers 13 residues. The V end lost 5 bases, the J end lost 5 bases, and 10 bases lay between the germline ends. CDR1 and CDR2 (germline): SEHNR, FQNEAQ (reference sequence). CDR3 loop: CASSPQGNNEQFF. CDR3 bases: TGTGCCAGCAGCCCACAAGGGAACAATGAGCAGTTCTTC.

The chain combines TRBV7-8 with TRBJ2-7, with D possibly TRBD2 on 5 matching bases. Germline assignment: CDR1 SGHVS and CDR2 FQNEAQ. CDR3 length equals 15 residues. Trimming left V 2 bases short and J 2 bases short, with 13 bases between. The CDR3 sequence: CASSLRLTPAYEQYF. CDR3 DNA sequence: TGTGCCAGCAGCTTACGACTAACTCCCGCCTACGAGCAGTACTTC.